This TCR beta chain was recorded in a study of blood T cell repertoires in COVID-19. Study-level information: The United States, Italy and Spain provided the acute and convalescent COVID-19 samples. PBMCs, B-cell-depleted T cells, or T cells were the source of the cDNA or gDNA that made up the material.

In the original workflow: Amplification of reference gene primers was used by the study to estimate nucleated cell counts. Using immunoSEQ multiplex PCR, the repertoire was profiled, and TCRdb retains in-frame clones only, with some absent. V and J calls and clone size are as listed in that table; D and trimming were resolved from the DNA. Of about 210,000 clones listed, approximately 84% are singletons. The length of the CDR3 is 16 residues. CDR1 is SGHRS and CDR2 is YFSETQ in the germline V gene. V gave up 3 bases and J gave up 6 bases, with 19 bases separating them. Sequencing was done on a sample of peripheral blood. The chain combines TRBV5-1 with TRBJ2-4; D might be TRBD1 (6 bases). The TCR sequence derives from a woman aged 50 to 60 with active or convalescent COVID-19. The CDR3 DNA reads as TGCGCCAGCAGCTCCACGACAGGAACGAGGGTAAACATTCAGTACTTC. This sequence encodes CASSSTTGTRVNIQYF.